Below, 23 T cell receptor beta chains from the same sample are listed, as sequenced in a study of control samples from healthy donors and cancer patients. The method was immunoSEQ multiplex PCR; TCRdb's version includes in-frame clones alone and lacks a portion of them. The table gives under 200,000 clones; the top ten clones make up approximately 2.2% of it. Sequencing used blood. The receptors were gathered from a woman aged 30 to 39 in good health.

The chain combines TRBV19 with TRBJ1-2; D may be TRBD1 (6 bases). V gave up 2 bases and J gave up 3 bases, with 10 bases separating them. CDR3 length: 14 amino acids. Germline loops: CDR1 LNHDA, CDR2 SQIVND (reference sequence). The CDR3 nucleotides are TGTGCCAGTAGTATATTCTCAGGGGACTATGGCTACACCTTC. This gives the protein CASSIFSGDYGYTF.

The genes are TRBV15 and TRBJ1-6, with D tentatively TRBD1 (5 bases). V lost 6 bases and J 7 bases, leaving 13 bases between the germline ends. Per the germline V gene, CDR1 is LNHNV and CDR2 is YYDKDF (reference sequence). The CDR3 contains 14 residues. CDR3 protein: CATSRDVWNSPLHF. CDR3 nucleotides: TGTGCCACCAGTCGGGACGTTTGGAATTCACCCCTCCACTTT.

The rearrangement links TRBV11-2 to TRBJ2-7, with 8 bases identical to TRBD1. Unmatched junction bases numbered 10, after V lost 2 bases and J lost 1 base. The CDR3 extends over 17 amino acids. Germline V gene sequence: CDR1 SGHAT, CDR2 FQNNGV. The CDR3 nucleotides are TGTGCCAGCAGCTTATGGAACCTGAGACAGGGGTCCTACGAGCAGTACTTC. Residues: CASSLWNLRQGSYEQYF.

This chain connects TRBV30 to TRBJ2-1; D is undetermined. The CDR3 has 14 residues. Deletions cut 3 bases from V and 7 bases from J, with 16 bases between. Looked up from germline, CDR1 is GTSNPN and CDR2 is SVGIG (reference sequence). CDR3 in amino acids: CAWSEGLTLNEQFF. CDR3 DNA: TGTGCCTGGAGCGAAGGCCTCACCCTTAATGAGCAGTTCTTC.

CDR3 DNA: TGTGCCAGCAGCTTAAGTTCTCTGCTGAATGAAAAACTGTTTTTT. It is translated as CASSLSSLLNEKLFF. The chain uses TRBV7-9 and TRBJ1-4; no clear D gene. V was trimmed by 2 bases and J by 5 bases, leaving 12 bases between them. In germline, CDR1 is SEHNR, CDR2 FQNEAQ (reference sequence). The length of the CDR3 is 15 residues.

This chain connects TRBV3-1 (or the pseudogene TRBV3-2) to TRBJ1-1, with TRBD1 matching 11 bases. CDR1 is LGHDT and CDR2 is YNNKEL in the germline V gene (reference sequence). The CDR3 is 15 residues long. Unmatched junction bases numbered 7, after V lost 7 bases and J lost 3 bases. The CDR3 loop is CASTPGTGGYTEAFF. The CDR3 nucleotides are TGTGCCAGCACCCCCGGGACAGGGGGTTACACTGAAGCTTTCTTT.

The chain uses TRBV29-1 and TRBJ2-5; TRBD1 agrees at 9 bases. Germline V lookup: CDR1 SQVTM, CDR2 ANQGSEA. V shed 3 bases, J shed 4 bases, and the junction held 3 bases outside the gene matches. This CDR3 has 13 residues. CDR3 amino acids: CSVDHRGLETQYF. CDR3 sequence (DNA): TGCAGCGTTGACCACAGGGGGCTAGAGACCCAGTACTTC.

This chain joins TRBV29-1 and TRBJ1-2, with 12 bases fitting TRBD1. CDR3 length: 15 residues. The ends lost 4 bases at V and 7 bases at J; junction bases unmatched: 10. Per germline, CDR1 SQVTM and CDR2 ANQGSEA. The CDR3 bases are TGCAGCGTTGCTTATCGGGACAGGGGGCCGGGTGGCTACACCTTC. This encodes CSVAYRDRGPGGYTF.

This sequence joins TRBV5-4 and TRBJ2-5; perhaps D is TRBD1 or TRBD2 (5 bases each). The CDR3 is 14 amino acids. V dropped 1 base and J dropped 4 bases, with 11 bases sitting between them. CDR1 is SGHNT and CDR2 is YYREEE in the germline V gene (reference sequence). CDR3 residues: CASSLWGFGETQYF. In DNA, the CDR3 is TGTGCCAGCAGCTTGTGGGGGTTTGGAGAGACCCAGTACTTC.

The V call is TRBV2, the J call TRBJ1-5; D is unclear. V dropped 0 bases and J dropped 4 bases, with 7 bases sitting between them. Germline-derived CDR1 and CDR2 are SNHLY and FYNNEI. The CDR3 consists of 14 residues. In nucleotides, the CDR3 is TGTGCCAGCAGTGAAGCGTACGGGAATCAGCCCCAGCATTTT. As protein: CASSEAYGNQPQHF.

V is TRBV2 and J is TRBJ2-3, with a tentative D call TRBD2 (5 bases). This CDR3 has 13 amino acids. V was shortened by 0 bases and J by 7 bases, with 8 bases between the two germline ends. Per germline, CDR1 SNHLY and CDR2 FYNNEI. The CDR3 DNA reads TGTGCCAGCAGTGAAGCTGGACTTAATACGCAGTATTTT. Translated: CASSEAGLNTQYF.

Notes on this clone: The same CDR3 can be traced to other DNA sequences in this sample. The rearrangement links TRBV5-8 to TRBJ1-3; D gene uncertain. Germline V CDR1 and CDR2: SGHTS, YDEGEE. There are 10 residues in the CDR3. The V and J ends lost 7 bases and 3 bases respectively, with 2 bases between them. For the CDR3, the DNA is TGTGCCAGCGGTGGAAACACCATATATTTT. Its translation: CASGGNTIYF.

The chain couples TRBV7-9 to TRBJ1-4; possible D gene TRBD1, 5 bases. This CDR3 has 15 residues. The germline gives CDR1 SEHNR, CDR2 FQNEAQ (reference sequence). Trimming removed 4 bases at V and 4 bases at J, with 13 bases between. CDR3 in amino acids: CASSSVRGVNEKLFF. The CDR3 nucleotides read TGTGCCAGCAGCTCTGTGCGGGGGGTTAATGAAAAACTGTTTTTT. Together with reference TRBV7-9 and TRBJ1-4, the CDR3 gives the full variable domain: DTGVSQNPRHKITKRGQNVTFRCDPISEHNRLYWYRQTLGQGPEFLTYFQNEAQLEKSRLLSDRFSAERPKGSFSTLEIQRTEQGDSAMYLCASSSVRGVNEKLFFGSGTQLSVL.

V gene TRBV7-8 combines with J gene TRBJ1-5, with D perhaps matching TRBD1 (5 bases). The CDR3 has 15 amino acids. V lost 0 bases and J lost 5, with 11 bases in between. Germline V gene lookup returns CDR1 SGHVS and CDR2 FQNEAQ. The CDR3 region is CASSLARENDQPQHF. CDR3 DNA: TGTGCCAGCAGCTTAGCCAGGGAGAACGATCAGCCCCAGCATTTT.

V usage is TRBV21-1 and J usage is TRBJ1-3. TRBV21-1 is designated a pseudogene. CDR3 length equals 15 residues. CDR3 sequence: CASSKARLSGNTIYF. The CDR3 DNA is TGTGCCAGCAGCAAGGCCAGACTCTCTGGAAACACCATATATTTT.

V is TRBV19 and J is TRBJ1-1, with a possible D match to TRBD1 (6 bases). This CDR3 has 15 residues. Trimming shortened V by 8 bases and J by 1 base, and 17 bases separated the two germline ends. Germline CDR1 LNHDA, CDR2 SQIVND (reference sequence). The CDR3 coding sequence is TGTGCCAGTTCCGACTCGGGGGCGCGGAACACTGAAGCTTTCTTT. Translating gives CASSDSGARNTEAFF.

The chain carries TRBV5-6 and TRBJ2-3, with D possibly TRBD2 on 5 matching bases. Deletions cut 2 bases from V and 0 bases from J, with 13 bases between. The V gene's germline CDR1 is SGHDT and CDR2 YYEEEE. This CDR3 region has 16 residues. The CDR3 nucleotides are TGTGCCAGCAGCTTTGGAACAAGCGGTAGCACAGATACGCAGTATTTT. The encoded protein is CASSFGTSGSTDTQYF. The complete variable domain, with remaining parts taken from reference TRBV5-6 and TRBJ2-3, reads DAGVTQSPTHLIKTRGQQVTLRCSPKSGHDTVSWYQQALGQGPQFIFQYYEEEERQRGNFPDRFSGHQFPNYSSELNVNALLLGDSALYLCASSFGTSGSTDTQYFGPGTRLTVL.

This rearrangement joins TRBV28 to TRBJ2-7; 7 bases are a match to TRBD1. The CDR3 covers 13 residues. Germline V gene lookup returns CDR1 MDHEN and CDR2 SYDVKM. V lost 3 bases to trimming and J lost 1 base; unmatched junction nucleotides: 0. CDR3 loop: CASSLGQSYEQYF. In DNA, the CDR3 is TGTGCCAGCAGTTTGGGACAGTCCTACGAGCAGTACTTC.

Regarding this clone: At one end the junction does not follow the germline gene, possibly because of a read error. The gene calls are TRBV7-7 and TRBJ2-3; TRBD2 aligns across 7 bases. Germline V lookup: CDR1 SSHAT, CDR2 FNYEAQ (reference sequence). There are 15 residues in the CDR3. CDR3 DNA sequence: TGTGCTAGCAGCTTAGCGGCCAGGGAGGGAGATACGCAGTATTTT. Its protein product is CASSLAAREGDTQYF. Based on the CDR3 plus reference TRBV7-7 and TRBJ2-3, the full variable domain is GAGVSQSPRYKVTKRGQDVTLRCDPISSHATLYWYQQALGQGPEFLTYFNYEAQPDKSGLPSDRFSAERPEGSISTLTIQRTEQRDSAMYRCASSLAAREGDTQYFGPGTRLTVL.

V gene TRBV5-4 combines with J gene TRBJ2-7, with D possibly being TRBD2 (5 bases). This CDR3 has 12 residues. Trimming removed 3 bases from V and 7 bases from J, with 11 bases in between. Per germline, CDR1 SGHNT and CDR2 YYREEE (reference sequence). Here the CDR3 reads CASSYSAEEQYF. CDR3 nucleotide sequence: TGTGCCAGCAGCTATAGCGCGGAAGAGCAGTACTTC.

The rearrangement links TRBV27 to TRBJ2-1; 10 bases fit TRBD2. CDR1 is MNHEY and CDR2 is SMNVEV in the germline V gene (reference sequence). The CDR3 length is 15 residues. V was clipped by 6 bases and J by 7 bases; unmatched bases: 9. The CDR3 region has the DNA TGTGCCAGCAGCCTGTTCCTAGCGGGAGATAATGAGCAGTTCTTC. Residues: CASSLFLAGDNEQFF.

CDR3 in amino acids: CASSEAGTGYPLFF. DNA for the CDR3: TGTGCCAGCAGTGAAGCTGGGACAGGGTATCCACTGTTTTTT. The chain is built from TRBV6-1 and TRBJ1-4; 9 positions agree with TRBD1. Germline loops: CDR1 MNHNS, CDR2 SASEGT. The V segment lost 0 bases and the J segment 13 bases; nucleotides outside the gene matches: 6. The CDR3 is made up of 14 amino acids.

The chain couples TRBV30 to TRBJ1-2, with no clear D. Germline V gene sequence: CDR1 GTSNPN, CDR2 SVGIG (reference sequence). CDR3 length: 12 amino acids. Deletions cut 4 bases from V and 4 bases from J, with 10 bases between. As DNA, the CDR3 is TGTGCCTGGACTAGGGAGGTCTATGGCTACACCTTC. Encoded protein: CAWTREVYGYTF.